These 18 T cell receptor beta chains were sequenced from one sample in a study of blood T cells in healthy people across ages. Sample-barcoded 5' priming and a J-beta primer mix drove a second PCR of roughly 6 to 12 cycles. Via MiXCR, TCRdb re-called the 5' RACE reads, giving one row per CDR3 protein. The sample carries around 650,000 distinct CDR3 sequences, 32% recorded once. The specimen was blood. The receptors originated from a woman of 80 years or more in good health.

The sample holds a few counts of this clonotype. The chain combines TRBV30 with TRBJ2-5, with D perhaps matching TRBD2 (7 bases). The J call may be faulty, since TRBJ2-7 better matches the DNA end. Per the germline V gene, CDR1 is GTSNPN and CDR2 is SVGIG (reference sequence). CDR3 size: 12 residues. Here the CDR3 DNA reads TGTGCCTGGAGGGGAGGGGGGAACGAGCAGTACTTC. Translated: CAWRGGGNEQYF.

The chain's CDR3 is CASSQGLGEQYF. In DNA form, the CDR3 reads TGCGCCAGCAGCCAAGGACTGGGGGAGCAGTACTTC. The chain joins TRBV4-3 to TRBJ2-5; D is tentatively TRBD1 or TRBD2 (5 bases each). Trimming took 1 base from V and 11 from J, leaving 11 bases between them. Germline V lookup: CDR1 LGHNA, CDR2 YSLEER. The length of the CDR3 is 12 residues.

The V and J genes are TRBV25-1 and TRBJ1-1; 12 bases align to TRBD1. Trimming at V came to 5 bases and at J to 3 bases, leaving 7 bases not matched to a gene. The germline CDR1 and CDR2 sequences are MGHDK and SYGVNS. This CDR3 has 16 amino acids. This CDR3 reads CASSMGQGARDTEAFF. DNA of the CDR3: TGTGCCAGCAGTATGGGACAGGGGGCGCGGGACACTGAAGCTTTCTTT.

For this clonotype: This clone may be a read error of a much larger clone one base away. The chain couples TRBV20-1 to TRBJ2-3; TRBD2 agrees at 8 bases. Trimming at V came to 4 bases and at J to 4 bases, leaving 4 bases not matched to a gene. This CDR3 comprises 13 residues. Germline-derived CDR1 and CDR2 are DFQATT and SNEGSKA (reference sequence). The CDR3 sequence is CSAKTRGADTQYF. The CDR3 DNA reads TGCAGTGCTAAGACGCGGGGGGCAGATACGCAGTATTTT.

This clonotype showed up many times. The chain recombines TRBV10-3 with TRBJ2-1; D possibly uses TRBD1 or TRBD2 (6 bases each). The CDR3 extends over 16 amino acids. Germline V gene sequence: CDR1 ENHRY, CDR2 SYGVKD. V was shortened by 6 bases and J by 5 bases, with 20 bases between the two germline ends. The CDR3 reads CAIRALTVRGDNEQFF. The DNA of the CDR3 is TGTGCCATCAGGGCCTTGACAGTTAGGGGGGACAATGAGCAGTTCTTC.

This clonotype was found a few times. J is TRBJ1-2 and V is TRBV6-2 or TRBV6-3; D call uncertain. This CDR3 is built from 15 residues. Trimming removed 4 bases from V and 2 bases from J, with 14 bases in between. Germline CDR1 reads MNHEY; CDR2 reads SVGEGT. CDR3 DNA: TGTGCCAGCAGTTCACAGCCGTTCCCAAACTATGGCTACACCTTC. Protein: CASSSQPFPNYGYTF.

This clonotype was seen many times. J is TRBJ1-1 and V is TRBV7-9, with D perhaps matching TRBD1 (6 bases). Per the germline V gene, CDR1 is SEHNR and CDR2 is FQNEAQ (reference sequence). V dropped 0 bases and J dropped 1 base, with 12 bases sitting between them. This CDR3 has 16 amino acids. CDR3 sequence (DNA): TGTGCCAGCAGCTTAGCCGGGGGGGGCCCGAACACTGAAGCTTTCTTT. Translating it yields CASSLAGGGPNTEAFF.

The table lists this clonotype with many counts. The genes are TRBV7-9 and TRBJ2-5; tentatively, D is TRBD1 or TRBD2 (5 bases each). Trimming shortened V by 1 base and J by 2 bases, and 11 bases separated the two germline ends. CDR1 is SEHNR, CDR2 FQNEAQ, per germline (reference sequence). The length of the CDR3 is 15 residues. The CDR3 DNA follows: TGTGCCAGCAGCTTAGATGGGACCCCTCAAGAGACCCAGTACTTC. Its protein product is CASSLDGTPQETQYF. Combining the CDR3 with reference TRBV7-9 and TRBJ2-5 gives the whole variable domain DTGVSQNPRHKITKRGQNVTFRCDPISEHNRLYWYRQTLGQGPEFLTYFQNEAQLEKSRLLSDRFSAERPKGSFSTLEIQRTEQGDSAMYLCASSLDGTPQETQYFGPGTRLLVL.

The CDR3 region is CSARDMGQKNIQYF. Written as DNA, the CDR3 is TGCAGTGCTAGAGATATGGGACAGAAAAACATTCAGTACTTC. The rearrangement joins TRBV20-1 to TRBJ2-4; TRBD1 agrees at 7 bases. Germline V gives CDR1 DFQATT, CDR2 SNEGSKA (reference sequence). This CDR3 spans 14 amino acids. Germline trimming cut 0 bases from V and 4 bases from J; bases unmatched to any gene: 3.

The rearrangement links TRBV4-2 to TRBJ2-7, with D perhaps given as TRBD1 or TRBD2 (7 bases each). Germline V lookup: CDR1 LGHNA, CDR2 YNFKEQ. Between the trimmed V and J ends, which lost 3 bases and 7 bases, there was a span of 25 bases. The CDR3 runs 17 residues. The DNA for the CDR3 is TGTGCCAGCAGCCACGGAGGAGGGAGGGGGCTAAATAATGAGCAGTACTTC. Translation: CASSHGGGRGLNNEQYF.

The V gene is TRBV12-3 or TRBV12-4, the J gene TRBJ1-2; 8 nucleotides match TRBD1. J was trimmed by 6 bases and V by 7 bases; bases with no gene match: 10. There are 14 residues in the CDR3. The DNA of the CDR3 is TGTGCCAGCAACGCACAGGGGGAATTTGATGGCTACACCTTC. It codes for CASNAQGEFDGYTF.

This clonotype showed up many times. This chain joins TRBV4-2 and TRBJ2-3; 11 bases agree with TRBD2. Germline loops: CDR1 LGHNA, CDR2 YNFKEQ. This CDR3 contains 17 residues. V lost 1 base and J lost 1; bases outside the gene matches: 4. The CDR3 DNA sequence: TGTGCCAGCAGCCAAGGCGCGGGACTAGCGGGCACAGATACGCAGTATTTT. It encodes CASSQGAGLAGTDTQYF.

This clonotype occurred many times. The chain has TRBV12-3 or TRBV12-4 and TRBJ2-3; TRBD2 matches at 14 bases. The CDR3 extends over 15 amino acids. V gave up 3 bases and J gave up 8 bases; unmatched junction bases: 4. The CDR3 DNA follows: TGTGCCAGCAGTTTGACTAGCGGGGGGGCTCTTACGCAGTATTTT. Encoded protein: CASSLTSGGALTQYF.

This clonotype occurred a few times. The chain uses TRBV6-1 and TRBJ1-4; 10 bases map to TRBD1. Germline V gives CDR1 MNHNS, CDR2 SASEGT. V shed 3 bases, J shed 5 bases, and the junction held 3 bases outside the gene matches. The CDR3 covers 15 residues. CDR3 coding DNA: TGTGCCAGCAGTGATGTGGGACAGGGGAATGAAAAACTGTTTTTT. It translates to CASSDVGQGNEKLFF.

This clonotype was seen many times. The CDR3 sequence is CASNQIREETQYF. The CDR3 DNA follows: TGTGCCAGCAACCAAATCAGGGAAGAGACCCAGTACTTC. The chain is built from TRBV7-6 and TRBJ2-5; the D gene is possibly TRBD1 (5 bases). V lost 7 bases, J lost 3 bases, and 12 bases lay in between. The CDR3 covers 13 residues. Germline V gives CDR1 SGHVS, CDR2 FNYEAQ.

In this sample, this clonotype turned up a few times. The chain joins TRBV7-2 to TRBJ1-5, with D unresolved. V was shortened by 10 bases and J by 6 bases, with 16 bases between the two germline ends. The CDR3 spans 13 residues. In germline, CDR1 is SGHTA, CDR2 FQGNSA. CDR3 sequence: CANSAAYSQPQHF. The CDR3 bases are TGTGCCAACTCAGCGGCATACAGTCAGCCCCAGCATTTT.

Ten or more counts support this clonotype. The chain carries TRBV20-1 and TRBJ2-3, with TRBD2 as a possible D gene (7 bases). V dropped 3 bases and J dropped 6 bases, with 10 bases sitting between them. The CDR3 sequence is 12 residues long. Germline-derived CDR1 and CDR2 are DFQATT and SNEGSKA (reference sequence). This CDR3 reads CSASGGRDTQYF. The CDR3 DNA is TGCAGTGCTAGCGGGGGGCGGGATACGCAGTATTTT.

This clonotype has ten or more counts. The chain employs TRBV5-1 and TRBJ2-7, with D uncertain. The CDR3 runs to 14 residues. Germline CDR1 SGHRS, CDR2 YFSETQ. The ends were cut back, 4 bases at V and 4 bases at J, with 15 bases in the middle. The CDR3 region has the DNA TGCGCCAGCAGCAACCCACATGTCAAATACGAGCAGTACTTC. Translated: CASSNPHVKYEQYF.